Below, one TCR beta chain is given with its context. The source of the sample is a study of blood T cell repertoires in COVID-19. Study overall: There were acute and convalescent COVID-19 samples, and they came from the United States, Italy and Spain. In each case, the material was cDNA or gDNA derived from T cells, B-cell-depleted T cells, or PBMCs.

The germline V gene has CDR1 MNHEY and CDR2 SVGEGT. V shed 4 bases and J shed 4 bases, with 24 bases lying between them. CDR3 length: 18 amino acids. The authors' processing: By means of reference gene primer amplification, nucleated cell counts were estimated. Assay: immunoSEQ multiplex PCR; the TCRdb copy retains only in-frame clones and omits some. V, J and clone size are those of that table, while D and trimming were read from the DNA. This table has around 89,000 clones, approximately 75% appearing once. Sequenced input: peripheral blood. This TCR was sampled from a woman at least 80 years old with acute or convalescent COVID-19. The chain couples TRBV6-2 or TRBV6-3 to TRBJ2-3; D is perhaps TRBD1 (7 bases). CDR3 amino acids: CASSSVMWRGRLSDTQYF. The CDR3, as DNA: TGTGCCAGCAGTTCTGTAATGTGGAGGGGGCGCTTATCAGATACGCAGTATTTT.